A single sample is the source of the 30 T cell receptor beta chains below, sequenced in a study of blood T cell repertoires in COVID-19. Sequencing used immunoSEQ multiplex PCR; TCRdb keeps in-frame clones, though not all of them. This table holds 55,000 to 70,000 clones, over 75% found once. Input material: peripheral blood. The receptors were gathered from a woman aged 18-29 years with acute or convalescent COVID-19.

The chain has TRBV3-1 (or the pseudogene TRBV3-2) and TRBJ2-2, with 13 positions matching TRBD2. This CDR3 has 17 amino acids. Germline values: CDR1 LGHDT, CDR2 YNNKEL (reference sequence). V lost 6 bases, J lost 3 bases, and 7 bases stayed unmatched. The CDR3 region is CASRRLAGGRDTGELFF. The DNA for the CDR3 is TGTGCCAGCAGAAGACTAGCGGGGGGACGGGACACCGGGGAGCTGTTTTTT.

J is TRBJ1-3 and V is TRBV11-2; 8 positions match TRBD1. Per the germline V gene, CDR1 is SGHAT and CDR2 is FQNNGV. The CDR3 has 15 residues. The V segment lost 5 bases and the J segment 2 bases; nucleotides outside the gene matches: 5. In DNA form, the CDR3 reads TGTGCCAGCAGCATCCTGACAGGGGCTGGAAACACCATATATTTT. It is translated as CASSILTGAGNTIYF.

This chain links TRBV14 with TRBJ1-1, with a weak D call TRBD1 (6 bases). Trimming removed 0 bases from V and 6 bases from J, with 17 bases in between. Germline V gene sequence: CDR1 SGHDN, CDR2 FVKESK. This CDR3 region has 16 residues. The CDR3 region is CASSQEQGRVKAEAFF. CDR3 bases: TGTGCCAGCAGCCAAGAACAGGGAAGGGTGAAGGCTGAAGCTTTCTTT.

V and J are TRBV18 and TRBJ2-3; 14 bases are shared with TRBD2. The V gene's germline CDR1 is KGHSH and CDR2 LQKENI. V was pared by 5 bases and J by 1 base, with 2 bases of the junction left unmatched. The CDR3 extends over 16 amino acids. CDR3 sequence reads: CASSSGLAGGTDTQYF. The CDR3 DNA reads TGTGCCAGCTCATCGGGACTAGCGGGGGGCACAGATACGCAGTATTTT. The full variable domain, its missing parts supplied by reference TRBV18 and TRBJ2-3, is NAGVMQNPRHLVRRRGQEARLRCSPMKGHSHVYWYRQLPEEGLKFMVYLQKENIIDESGMPKERFSAEFPKEGPSILRIQQVVRGDSAAYFCASSSGLAGGTDTQYFGPGTRLTVL.

This clone occurred once. The chain links TRBV7-9 to TRBJ1-4; D unresolved. V dropped 1 base and J dropped 7 bases, with 10 bases sitting between them. Germline CDR1 and CDR2: SEHNR and FQNEAQ (reference sequence). There are 14 residues in the CDR3. The chain's CDR3 is CASSLGGAGEKLFF. The CDR3 bases are TGTGCCAGCAGCTTAGGGGGAGCGGGTGAAAAACTGTTTTTT.

V gene TRBV27 combines with J gene TRBJ2-1, with D possibly being TRBD2 (6 bases). The V gene lost 6 bases and the J gene lost 0 bases, with 15 bases spanning the gap. Germline CDR1 and CDR2: MNHEY and SMNVEV (reference sequence). This CDR3 contains 16 residues. CDR3 loop: CASSVLAVSSYNEQFF. As DNA, the CDR3 is TGTGCCAGCAGCGTGTTAGCGGTTAGCTCCTACAATGAGCAGTTCTTC.

The V call is TRBV30, the J call TRBJ2-7; 8 nucleotides agree with TRBD1. The trim removed 5 bases at V and 3 bases at J, leaving 6 bases unmatched. The CDR3 is made up of 13 amino acids. The V gene's germline CDR1 is GTSNPN and CDR2 SVGIG (reference sequence). DNA for the CDR3: TGTGCCTGGGAGGACAGGGTGGTCTACGAGCAGTACTTC. Translation: CAWEDRVVYEQYF.

V and J are TRBV24-1 and TRBJ2-2; 11 bases align to TRBD2. Germline CDR1 is KGHDR and CDR2 is SFDVKD. The CDR3 consists of 18 residues. V trimming: 9 bases; J trimming: 1 base; junction bases outside the gene matches: 12. The CDR3 loop reads CATCFLAGGNVNTGELFF. The CDR3 nucleotides are TGTGCCACCTGTTTTCTAGCGGGAGGTAACGTGAACACCGGGGAGCTGTTTTTT.

This chain joins TRBV5-1 and TRBJ2-3, with TRBD2 as a possible D gene (5 bases). Per the germline V gene, CDR1 is SGHRS and CDR2 is YFSETQ. The CDR3 has 14 residues. V was cut by 4 bases and J by 6 bases, with 15 bases left in between. This CDR3 reads CASSQDWTGDTQYF. The CDR3 nucleotides are TGCGCCAGCAGCCAAGACTGGACTGGGGATACGCAGTATTTT.

The V call is TRBV2, the J call TRBJ2-1; the D gene is possibly TRBD1 (5 bases). The CDR3 contains 16 residues. Per germline, CDR1 SNHLY and CDR2 FYNNEI. V lost 6 bases and J lost 6, with 21 bases in between. CDR3 coding DNA: TGTGCCAGCAGCCCTACCGAAGGGTTTCAGGGCAATGAGCAGTTCTTC. The encoded protein is CASSPTEGFQGNEQFF.

The chain links TRBV15 to TRBJ2-3, with D tentatively TRBD2 (6 bases). CDR1 and CDR2 from the germline V gene are LNHNV and YYDKDF (reference sequence). V lost 0 bases and J 2 bases, leaving 12 bases between the germline ends. The CDR3 sequence is 16 residues long. CDR3 sequence reads: CATSRDRERATDTQYF. In nucleotides, the CDR3 is TGTGCCACCAGCAGAGATCGGGAGAGAGCCACAGATACGCAGTATTTT.

This clone turned up a few times. The gene calls are TRBV18 and TRBJ1-6, with 8 bases aligning to TRBD1. CDR1 and CDR2 (germline): KGHSH, LQKENI. J gave up 8 bases and V 2 bases, and 5 bases lay outside the gene matches. The CDR3 loop spans 15 amino acids. The chain's CDR3 is CASSPADREDSPLHF. Here the CDR3 DNA reads TGTGCCAGCTCACCAGCGGACAGGGAGGATTCACCCCTCCACTTT.

The chain carries TRBV7-5 and TRBJ2-7; the table's D call TRBD2 went unverified against the DNA. TRBV7-5 is noted as a pseudogene. This CDR3 is built from 18 residues. This CDR3 is CARSFRTSATTNLREQYF. CDR3 DNA sequence: TGTGCCAGAAGCTTCCGGACTAGCGCAACGACGAACCTACGCGAGCAGTACTTC.

The rearrangement joins TRBV5-1 to TRBJ2-3; no firm D call. The CDR3 runs 15 residues. With 1 base removed from V and 2 bases from J, the gap between germline ends came to 11 bases. Germline CDR1 and CDR2: SGHRS and YFSETQ. The CDR3 coding sequence is TGCGCCAGCAGCTTGACTATACTAAACACAGATACGCAGTATTTT. It specifies CASSLTILNTDTQYF.

This clone was observed a handful of times. The rearrangement links TRBV7-9 to TRBJ2-7, with TRBD2 matching 7 bases. V lost 8 bases, J lost 4 bases, and 11 bases stayed unmatched. The CDR3 covers 14 residues. The germline gives CDR1 SEHNR, CDR2 FQNEAQ (reference sequence). CDR3 protein: CASSRDYREYEQYF. For the CDR3, the DNA is TGTGCCAGCTCCCGGGACTATAGGGAATACGAGCAGTACTTC.

The chain uses TRBV6-5 and TRBJ2-1, with TRBD2 matching over 10 bases. This CDR3 region has 15 residues. From germline, CDR1 is MNHEY and CDR2 SVGAGI. J gave up 4 bases and V 7 bases, and 7 bases lay outside the gene matches. The CDR3 coding sequence is TGTGCCAGCACCCCCACTAGCGGGGATTACAATGAGCAGTTCTTC. Encoded protein: CASTPTSGDYNEQFF.

The chain is built from TRBV28 and TRBJ1-2; no clear D gene. The CDR3 contains 18 residues. The ends were cut back, 4 bases at V and 0 bases at J, with 21 bases in the middle. Germline CDR1 MDHEN, CDR2 SYDVKM. CDR3 sequence reads: CASSSPPEGGSSNYGYTF. CDR3 nucleotides: TGTGCCAGCAGTTCCCCTCCAGAGGGAGGGTCGTCTAACTATGGCTACACCTTC.

This clone appeared a single time. CDR3 residues: CASSEVRGQFF. The CDR3 DNA follows: TGTGCCAGCAGTGAAGTCAGGGGGCAGTTCTTC. The rearrangement joins TRBV6-1 to TRBJ2-1; maybe TRBD1 (6 bases). The CDR3 extends over 11 amino acids. The germline gives CDR1 MNHNS, CDR2 SASEGT. V lost 1 base, J lost 12 bases, and 7 bases lay in between.

A few counts support this clone. The CDR3 DNA reads TGTGCCAGCAGAAGGCGGGGAATAAATTCACCCCTCCACTTT. Encoded protein: CASRRRGINSPLHF. This chain uses TRBV28 with TRBJ1-6; D is ambiguous. The V end lost 6 bases, the J end lost 7 bases, and 13 bases lay between the germline ends. CDR1 and CDR2 from the germline V gene are MDHEN and SYDVKM. This CDR3 has 14 amino acids.

The V and J genes are TRBV2 and TRBJ1-4; unclear D gene. The CDR3 extends over 16 amino acids. The ends were cut back, 6 bases at V and 0 bases at J, with 14 bases in the middle. Germline loops: CDR1 SNHLY, CDR2 FYNNEI. CDR3 sequence reads: CASRTGRLSTNEKLFF. CDR3 DNA: TGTGCCAGCAGAACGGGTCGACTATCAACTAATGAAAAACTGTTTTTT. Full variable domain (outside the CDR3, taken from reference TRBV2 and TRBJ1-4): EPEVTQTPSHQVTQMGQEVILRCVPISNHLYFYWYRQILGQKVEFLVSFYNNEISEKSEIFDDQFSVERPDGSNFTLKIRSTKLEDSAMYFCASRTGRLSTNEKLFFGSGTQLSVL.

This clone was found once. The chain links TRBV5-1 to TRBJ1-2, with TRBD1 identical over 9 bases. Unmatched junction bases numbered 12, after V lost 3 bases and J lost 6 bases. The germline CDR1 and CDR2 sequences are SGHRS and YFSETQ. This CDR3 region has 16 residues. The CDR3 nucleotides read TGCGCCAGCAGCTCTTCGACAGGGGGTCTGAGGGATGGCTACACCTTC. Translating gives CASSSSTGGLRDGYTF.

The V call is TRBV27, the J call TRBJ1-2, with 8 bases fitting TRBD1. The V gene's germline CDR1 is MNHEY and CDR2 SMNVEV (reference sequence). This CDR3 comprises 14 residues. Germline trimming cut 2 bases from V and 3 bases from J; bases unmatched to any gene: 2. The CDR3 protein is CASSLGQGHYGYTF. CDR3 DNA: TGTGCCAGCAGTTTAGGACAGGGACACTATGGCTACACCTTC.

This clone was seen just once. The V and J genes are TRBV11-2 and TRBJ2-7; 8 bases line up with TRBD1. This CDR3 has 14 residues. Germline-derived CDR1 and CDR2 are SGHAT and FQNNGV. Germline trimming cut 1 base from V and 3 bases from J; bases unmatched to any gene: 2. CDR3 sequence (DNA): TGTGCCAGCAGCTTAGGGACAGGGATCTACGAGCAGTACTTC. It yields the protein CASSLGTGIYEQYF.

The gene calls are TRBV6-1 and TRBJ1-4; 10 bases agree with TRBD1. CDR1 is MNHNS, CDR2 SASEGT, per germline. The CDR3 runs 18 residues. V lost 4 bases to trimming and J lost 3 bases; unmatched junction nucleotides: 11. In DNA, the CDR3 is TGTGCCAGCAGTGGCCGGGACAGGGGACCTCGGGCTAATGAAAAACTGTTTTTT. Translating gives CASSGRDRGPRANEKLFF.

In its sample, this clone was seen once. This rearrangement joins TRBV2 to TRBJ1-3, with 7 bases that match TRBD1. The V segment lost 10 bases and the J segment 0 bases; nucleotides outside the gene matches: 6. The CDR3 consists of 14 residues. Germline assignment: CDR1 SNHLY and CDR2 FYNNEI. CDR3 amino acids: CAKRQGGSGNTIYF. The CDR3 nucleotides read TGTGCCAAACGACAGGGCGGCTCTGGAAACACCATATATTTT.

The chain is built from TRBV7-9 and TRBJ2-3; the D gene is possibly TRBD1 (5 bases). The length of the CDR3 is 15 residues. Germline CDR1 reads SEHNR; CDR2 reads FQNEAQ (reference sequence). V shed 1 base and J shed 0 bases, with 8 bases lying between them. This CDR3 is CASSLGSGSTDTQYF. The CDR3 region has the DNA TGTGCCAGCAGCTTAGGTTCAGGGAGCACAGATACGCAGTATTTT.

The chain links TRBV7-8 to TRBJ1-4, with TRBD1 as a possible D gene (5 bases). This CDR3 is built from 15 residues. Per germline, CDR1 SGHVS and CDR2 FQNEAQ. V was clipped by 6 bases and J by 0 bases, with 11 bases between them. The CDR3 sequence is CASSPLRATNEKLFF. CDR3 coding DNA: TGTGCCAGCAGTCCACTCAGGGCAACTAATGAAAAACTGTTTTTT.

The chain uses TRBV11-2 and TRBJ2-1; possibly TRBD2 for D (6 bases). The CDR3 is 15 amino acids. Germline V gene data show CDR1 as SGHAT and CDR2 as FQNNGV. V lost 5 bases, J lost 5 bases, and 16 bases lay in between. The CDR3, as DNA: TGTGCCAGCAGCGGACGGGGGAATTTTCACAATGAGCAGTTCTTC. Translated, it gives CASSGRGNFHNEQFF.

The genes are TRBV6-5 and TRBJ1-2; D perhaps matches TRBD1 (5 bases). The V and J ends lost 5 bases and 4 bases respectively, with 14 bases between them. There are 14 residues in the CDR3. Germline V gene sequence: CDR1 MNHEY, CDR2 SVGAGI. The CDR3 DNA reads TGTGCCAGCAGTCCCGCAGGGTACGGCTATGGCTACACCTTC. This codes for CASSPAGYGYGYTF.

V is TRBV5-1 and J is TRBJ1-1; D remains unclear. V was pared by 0 bases and J by 5 bases, with 11 bases between. Germline V gene sequence: CDR1 SGHRS, CDR2 YFSETQ. The CDR3 sequence is 14 residues long. The CDR3 is CASSLVGVSTEAFF. The CDR3 DNA reads TGCGCCAGCAGCTTGGTGGGAGTAAGTACTGAAGCTTTCTTT.